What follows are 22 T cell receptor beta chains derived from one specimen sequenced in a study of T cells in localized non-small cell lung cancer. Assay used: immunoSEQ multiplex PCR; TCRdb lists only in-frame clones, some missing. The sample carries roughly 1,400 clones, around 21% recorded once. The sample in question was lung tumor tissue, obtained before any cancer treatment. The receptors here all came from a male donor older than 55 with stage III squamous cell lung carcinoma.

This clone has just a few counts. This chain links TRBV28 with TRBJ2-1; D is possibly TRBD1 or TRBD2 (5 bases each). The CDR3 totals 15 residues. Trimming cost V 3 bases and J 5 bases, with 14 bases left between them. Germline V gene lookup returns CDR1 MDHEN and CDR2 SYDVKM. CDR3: CASSFGVGPNNEQFF. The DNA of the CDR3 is TGTGCCAGCAGTTTTGGGGTGGGACCCAACAATGAGCAGTTCTTC.

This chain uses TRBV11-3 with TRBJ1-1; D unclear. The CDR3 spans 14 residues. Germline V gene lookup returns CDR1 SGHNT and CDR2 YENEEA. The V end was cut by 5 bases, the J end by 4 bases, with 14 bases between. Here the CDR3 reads CASSPGWSGTEAFF. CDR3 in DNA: TGTGCCAGCAGCCCCGGCTGGTCGGGCACTGAAGCTTTCTTT.

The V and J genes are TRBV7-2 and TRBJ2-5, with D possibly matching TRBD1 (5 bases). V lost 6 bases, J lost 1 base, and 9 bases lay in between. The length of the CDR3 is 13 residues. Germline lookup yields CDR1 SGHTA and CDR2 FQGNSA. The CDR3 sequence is CASSYQGQETQYF. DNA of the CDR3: TGTGCCAGCAGTTACCAGGGCCAAGAGACCCAGTACTTC.

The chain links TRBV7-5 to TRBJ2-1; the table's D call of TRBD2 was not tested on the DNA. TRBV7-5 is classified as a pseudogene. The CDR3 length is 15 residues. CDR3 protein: CASSYIAGANNEQFF. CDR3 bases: TGTGCCAGCAGTTATATAGCGGGGGCCAACAATGAGCAGTTCTTC.

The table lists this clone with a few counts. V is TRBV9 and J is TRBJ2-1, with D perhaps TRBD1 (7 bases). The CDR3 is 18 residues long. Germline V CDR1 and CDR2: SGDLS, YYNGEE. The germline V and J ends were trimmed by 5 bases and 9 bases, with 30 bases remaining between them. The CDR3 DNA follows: TGTGCCAGCAGTCTATCCACTCCCCGGGACAGCCGGGGGATTGAGCAGTTCTTC. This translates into CASSLSTPRDSRGIEQFF. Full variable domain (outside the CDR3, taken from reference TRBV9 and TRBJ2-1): DSGVTQTPKHLITATGQRVTLRCSPRSGDLSVYWYQQSLDQGLQFLIQYYNGEERAKGNILERFSAQQFPDLHSELNLSSLELGDSALYFCASSLSTPRDSRGIEQFFGPGTRLTVL.

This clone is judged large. The CDR3 reads CAISEWQDRIYNSPLHF. The CDR3 DNA sequence: TGTGCCATCAGTGAGTGGCAGGACCGTATTTATAATTCACCCCTCCACTTT. The rearrangement joins TRBV10-3 to TRBJ1-6; D remains unclear. Germline V gene lookup returns CDR1 ENHRY and CDR2 SYGVKD. V shed 1 base and J shed 4 bases, with 14 bases lying between them. This CDR3 contains 17 residues.

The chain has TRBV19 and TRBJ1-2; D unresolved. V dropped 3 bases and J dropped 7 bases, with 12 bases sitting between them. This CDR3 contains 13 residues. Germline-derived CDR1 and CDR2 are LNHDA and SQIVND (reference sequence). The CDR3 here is CASSMVTTRGYTF. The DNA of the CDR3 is TGTGCCAGTAGTATGGTGACAACCCGTGGCTACACCTTC.

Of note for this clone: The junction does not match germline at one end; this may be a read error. The CDR3: CASSPSDMNTEAFF. The CDR3, as DNA: TGTGCTAGCAGCCCAAGCGATATGAACACTGAAGCTTTCTTT. The rearrangement joins TRBV11-3 to TRBJ1-1, with D hard to call. The CDR3 loop spans 14 amino acids. Looked up from germline, CDR1 is SGHNT and CDR2 is YENEEA.

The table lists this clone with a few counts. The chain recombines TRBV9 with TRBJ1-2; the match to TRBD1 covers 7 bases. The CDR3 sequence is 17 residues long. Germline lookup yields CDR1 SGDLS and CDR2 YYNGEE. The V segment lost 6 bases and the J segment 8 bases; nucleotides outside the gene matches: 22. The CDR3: CASNKRGTGETIKGYTF. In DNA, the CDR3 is TGTGCCAGCAACAAAAGGGGAACAGGGGAGACGATTAAGGGCTACACCTTC. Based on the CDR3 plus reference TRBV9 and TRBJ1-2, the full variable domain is DSGVTQTPKHLITATGQRVTLRCSPRSGDLSVYWYQQSLDQGLQFLIQYYNGEERAKGNILERFSAQQFPDLHSELNLSSLELGDSALYFCASNKRGTGETIKGYTFGSGTRLTVV.

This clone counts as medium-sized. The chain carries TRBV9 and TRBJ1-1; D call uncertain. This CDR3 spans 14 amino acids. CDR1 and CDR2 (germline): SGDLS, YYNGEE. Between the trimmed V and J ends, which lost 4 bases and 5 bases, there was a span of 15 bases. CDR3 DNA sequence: TGTGCCAGCAGCCTCACGCGCGAAACAACTGAAGCTTTCTTT. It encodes CASSLTRETTEAFF.

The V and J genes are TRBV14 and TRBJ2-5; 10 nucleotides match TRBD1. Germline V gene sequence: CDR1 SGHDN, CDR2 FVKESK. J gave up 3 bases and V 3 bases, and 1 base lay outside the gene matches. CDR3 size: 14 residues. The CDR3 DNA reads TGTGCCAGCAGCCAGACAGGGGGCAAAGAGACCCAGTACTTC. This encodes CASSQTGGKETQYF.

As DNA, the CDR3 is TGTGCCAGCAGTGAAGGAGCTGTTCGGAACGTCGACTATGGCTACACCTTC. It is translated as CASSEGAVRNVDYGYTF. This chain joins TRBV6-1 and TRBJ1-2; D unresolved. CDR1 is MNHNS, CDR2 SASEGT, per germline. This CDR3 spans 17 amino acids. V dropped 1 base and J dropped 3 bases, with 18 bases sitting between them.

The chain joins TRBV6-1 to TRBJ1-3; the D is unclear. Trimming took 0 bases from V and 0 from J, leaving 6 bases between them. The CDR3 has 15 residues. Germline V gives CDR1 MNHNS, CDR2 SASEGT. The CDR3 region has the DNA TGTGCCAGCAGTGAAGCGTCAGGCTCTGGAAACACCATATATTTT. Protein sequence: CASSEASGSGNTIYF.

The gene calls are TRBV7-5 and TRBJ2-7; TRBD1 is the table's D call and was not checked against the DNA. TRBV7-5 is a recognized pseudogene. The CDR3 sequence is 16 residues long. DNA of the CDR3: TGTGCCAGCAGCCCCCGGACAGGGGACCTCCTAGCCGAGCAGTACTTC. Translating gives CASSPRTGDLLAEQYF.

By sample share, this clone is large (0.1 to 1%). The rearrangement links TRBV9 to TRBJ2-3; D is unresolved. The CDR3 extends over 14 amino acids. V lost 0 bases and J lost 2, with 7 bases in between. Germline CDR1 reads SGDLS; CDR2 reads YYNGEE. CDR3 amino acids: CASSVDLSTDTQYF. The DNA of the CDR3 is TGTGCCAGCAGCGTAGATCTGTCCACAGATACGCAGTATTTT.

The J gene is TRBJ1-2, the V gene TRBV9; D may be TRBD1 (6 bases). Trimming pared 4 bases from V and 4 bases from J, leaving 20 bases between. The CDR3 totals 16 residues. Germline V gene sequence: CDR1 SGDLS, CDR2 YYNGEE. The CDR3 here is CASSLYLRDNPYGYTF. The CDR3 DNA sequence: TGTGCCAGCAGCCTATACCTGAGGGACAATCCCTATGGCTACACCTTC.

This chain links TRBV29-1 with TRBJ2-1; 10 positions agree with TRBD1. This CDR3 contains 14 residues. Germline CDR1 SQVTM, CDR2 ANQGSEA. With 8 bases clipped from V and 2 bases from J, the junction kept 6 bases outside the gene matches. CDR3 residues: CSTIGQGAYNEQFF. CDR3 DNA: TGCAGCACTATCGGACAGGGGGCCTACAATGAGCAGTTCTTC.

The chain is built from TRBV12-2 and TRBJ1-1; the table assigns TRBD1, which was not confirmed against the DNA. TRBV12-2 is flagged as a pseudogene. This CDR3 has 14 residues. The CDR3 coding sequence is TGTGCCGTCCTCATACAGGGGAAGAACACTGAAGCTTTCTTT. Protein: CAVLIQGKNTEAFF.

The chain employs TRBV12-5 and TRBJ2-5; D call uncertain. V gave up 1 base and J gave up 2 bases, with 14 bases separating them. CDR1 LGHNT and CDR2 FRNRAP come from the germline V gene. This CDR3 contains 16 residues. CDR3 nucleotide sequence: TGTGCTAGTGGTTTGGGTCTCTTGGTCGAACAAGAGACCCAGTACTTC. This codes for CASGLGLLVEQETQYF.

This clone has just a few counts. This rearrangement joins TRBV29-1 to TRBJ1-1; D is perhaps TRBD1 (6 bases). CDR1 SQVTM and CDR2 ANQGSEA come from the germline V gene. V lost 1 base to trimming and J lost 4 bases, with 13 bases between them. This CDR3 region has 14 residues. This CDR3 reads CSVEVDRMGTEAFF. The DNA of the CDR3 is TGCAGCGTTGAAGTCGACAGGATGGGCACTGAAGCTTTCTTT.

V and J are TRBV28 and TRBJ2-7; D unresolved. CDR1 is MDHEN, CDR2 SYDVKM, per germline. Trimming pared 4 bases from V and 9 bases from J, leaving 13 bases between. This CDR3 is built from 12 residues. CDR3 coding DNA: TGTGCCAGCAGTTCCACTCCATTCTGGCAGTACTTC. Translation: CASSSTPFWQYF.

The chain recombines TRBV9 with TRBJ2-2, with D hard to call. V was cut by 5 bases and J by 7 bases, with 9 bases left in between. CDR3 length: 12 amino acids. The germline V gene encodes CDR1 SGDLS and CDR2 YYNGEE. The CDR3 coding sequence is TGTGCCAGCAGTACCTCGGGCGGGGAGCTGTTTTTT. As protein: CASSTSGGELFF.